A single sample is the source of the 17 T cell receptor beta chains below, sequenced in a study of blood T cell repertoires in COVID-19. TCRdb keeps only in-frame clones here, not all; method: immunoSEQ multiplex PCR. The data hold about 68,000 clones, with 65% to 80% observed a single time. The sequencing input was peripheral blood. These receptors all come from a human donor in a cohort sampled during active COVID-19.

V is TRBV11-3 and J is TRBJ2-5; the match to TRBD2 covers 10 bases. The length of the CDR3 is 14 residues. In germline, CDR1 is SGHNT, CDR2 YENEEA. Losses at the gene ends were 5 bases for V and 4 bases for J; bases not matched to a gene: 4. The CDR3 spells CASSRSGGAETQYF. The DNA of the CDR3 is TGTGCCAGCAGCAGAAGCGGGGGGGCAGAGACCCAGTACTTC.

The chain employs TRBV6-5 and TRBJ2-7, with D perhaps matching TRBD2 (5 bases). V lost 8 bases to trimming and J lost 0 bases, with 8 bases between them. The CDR3 is 12 amino acids. Germline CDR1 reads MNHEY; CDR2 reads SVGAGI. CDR3 amino acids: CASVTSSYEQYF. Written as DNA, the CDR3 is TGTGCCAGCGTTACTAGCTCCTACGAGCAGTACTTC.

V usage is TRBV30 and J usage is TRBJ2-1; the match to TRBD1 covers 7 bases. CDR1 GTSNPN and CDR2 SVGIG come from the germline V gene (reference sequence). Unmatched junction bases numbered 4, after V lost 6 bases and J lost 5 bases. The CDR3 extends over 12 amino acids. CDR3 sequence: CACPGQNNEQFF. For the CDR3, the DNA is TGTGCCTGCCCGGGACAGAACAATGAGCAGTTCTTC. Variable domain in full (rest from reference TRBV30 and TRBJ2-1): SQTIHQWPATLVQPVGSPLSLECTVEGTSNPNLYWYRQAAGRGLQLLFYSVGIGQISSEVPQNLSASRPQDRQFILSSKKLLLSDSGFYLCACPGQNNEQFFGPGTRLTVL.

The chain couples TRBV9 to TRBJ2-2; no clear D. Trimming pared 0 bases from V and 0 bases from J, leaving 9 bases between. The V gene's germline CDR1 is SGDLS and CDR2 YYNGEE. This CDR3 spans 16 amino acids. The CDR3: CASSVVGRTNTGELFF. CDR3 in DNA: TGTGCCAGCAGCGTAGTTGGGCGCACGAACACCGGGGAGCTGTTTTTT.

V and J are TRBV7-8 and TRBJ2-1; D is unresolved. The V end was cut by 5 bases, the J end by 0 bases, with 14 bases between. This CDR3 has 16 amino acids. CDR1 SGHVS and CDR2 FQNEAQ come from the germline V gene. The CDR3 DNA reads as TGTGCCAGCAGCCAAACAATTCTTAACTCCTACAATGAGCAGTTCTTC. Amino acid sequence: CASSQTILNSYNEQFF.

The DNA for the CDR3 is TGTGCCAGCAGTGCAGGACGGGGGATAGAGACCCAGTACTTC. Protein sequence: CASSAGRGIETQYF. J is TRBJ2-5 and V is TRBV2, with D perhaps matching TRBD2 (6 bases). The CDR3 contains 14 residues. With 4 bases removed from V and 4 bases from J, the gap between germline ends came to 13 bases. Per the germline V gene, CDR1 is SNHLY and CDR2 is FYNNEI.

V and J are TRBV5-5 and TRBJ2-1; D not resolved. V lost 1 base to trimming and J lost 8 bases, with 10 bases between them. There are 13 residues in the CDR3. CDR1 and CDR2 from the germline V gene are SGHKS and YYEKEE (reference sequence). The CDR3 reads CASSLNQNDEQFF. Written as DNA, the CDR3 is TGTGCCAGCAGCTTGAATCAGAACGATGAGCAGTTCTTC.

This clone has a single count. This chain connects TRBV5-1 to TRBJ2-1, with TRBD1 matching 7 bases. Germline CDR1 SGHRS, CDR2 YFSETQ. Trimming removed 4 bases from V and 8 bases from J; junction bases left unmatched: 9. The length of the CDR3 is 14 residues. The CDR3 bases are TGCGCCAGCAGCGTGTTGACCCAGGGGGATGAGCAGTTCTTC. Amino acid sequence: CASSVLTQGDEQFF.

The rearrangement links TRBV9 to TRBJ2-3, with D perhaps TRBD1 (5 bases). The V end lost 3 bases, the J end lost 1 base, and 15 bases lay between the germline ends. Germline lookup yields CDR1 SGDLS and CDR2 YYNGEE. CDR3 length equals 16 residues. The chain's CDR3 is CASSAGPESGTDTQYF. CDR3 nucleotide sequence: TGTGCCAGCAGCGCAGGGCCAGAGTCTGGCACAGATACGCAGTATTTT.

The chain is built from TRBV28 and TRBJ2-2, with 12 bases lining up with TRBD1. From germline, CDR1 is MDHEN and CDR2 SYDVKM. CDR3 length: 15 residues. J lost 6 bases, V lost 3 bases, and 2 bases had no gene match. CDR3 in amino acids: CASSFGTGGSGELFF. In DNA, the CDR3 is TGTGCCAGCAGTTTCGGGACAGGGGGCTCCGGGGAGCTGTTTTTT. Variable domain in full (rest from reference TRBV28 and TRBJ2-2): DVKVTQSSRYLVKRTGEKVFLECVQDMDHENMFWYRQDPGLGLRLIYFSYDVKMKEKGDIPEGYSVSREKKERFSLILESASTNQTSMYLCASSFGTGGSGELFFGEGSRLTVL.

The chain employs TRBV19 and TRBJ1-6; 10 nucleotides agree with TRBD1. The CDR3 loop spans 15 amino acids. Germline V CDR1 and CDR2: LNHDA, SQIVND (reference sequence). J lost 7 bases, V lost 10 bases, and 10 bases had no gene match. CDR3 nucleotide sequence: TGTGCCACCGCCGGGACAGGGGCGGGAAATTCACCCCTCCACTTT. Translated, it gives CATAGTGAGNSPLHF.

The gene calls are TRBV6-6 and TRBJ1-2, with a weak D call TRBD1 (5 bases). V was pared by 2 bases and J by 3 bases, with 16 bases between. Germline CDR1 and CDR2: MNHNY and SVGAGI (reference sequence). The CDR3 contains 16 residues. CDR3 loop: CASSYTPWGGDYGYTF. CDR3 sequence (DNA): TGTGCCAGCAGTTACACCCCTTGGGGGGGAGACTATGGCTACACCTTC.

V and J are TRBV5-6 and TRBJ1-3; unclear D gene. CDR3 length: 13 amino acids. The germline V and J ends were trimmed by 4 bases and 2 bases, with 7 bases remaining between them. Germline-derived CDR1 and CDR2 are SGHDT and YYEEEE. The chain's CDR3 is CASSSGAGNTIYF. CDR3 coding DNA: TGTGCCAGCAGCAGCGGGGCTGGAAACACCATATATTTT.

This clone was counted a few times. The chain couples TRBV20-1 to TRBJ2-1, with 14 positions matching TRBD2. J gave up 6 bases and V 3 bases, and 7 bases lay outside the gene matches. Germline CDR1 and CDR2: DFQATT and SNEGSKA (reference sequence). The CDR3 sequence is 16 residues long. The CDR3 coding sequence is TGCAGTGCTAGTGGGACTAGCGGGAGAATTCCCAATGAGCAGTTCTTC. This codes for CSASGTSGRIPNEQFF.

The chain recombines TRBV7-2 with TRBJ1-5; 9 bases map to TRBD1. The ends lost 1 base at V and 1 base at J; junction bases unmatched: 2. CDR3 size: 16 residues. CDR1 and CDR2 (germline): SGHTA, FQGNSA. CDR3 sequence: CASSLVGTGSNQPQHF. CDR3 nucleotides: TGTGCCAGCAGCTTAGTGGGGACAGGGAGCAATCAGCCCCAGCATTTT.

The rearrangement joins TRBV13 to TRBJ1-5, with a tentative D call TRBD1 (5 bases). With 5 bases removed from V and 10 bases from J, the gap between germline ends came to 12 bases. Germline loops: CDR1 PRHDT, CDR2 FYEKMQ (reference sequence). This CDR3 has 12 amino acids. CDR3 nucleotide sequence: TGTGCCAGCAGCCGCCAGGGCTCCCCCCAGCATTTT. This codes for CASSRQGSPQHF.

The CDR3 reads CSARRGTEAFF. CDR3 DNA: TGCAGCGCGCGGAGGGGCACTGAAGCTTTCTTT. The chain is built from TRBV29-1 and TRBJ1-1; D possibly corresponds to TRBD1 (5 bases). CDR1 and CDR2 (germline): SQVTM, ANQGSEA. The CDR3 is 11 residues long. Trimming left V 7 bases short and J 4 bases short, with 10 bases between.